Sequencing of this T cell receptor (beta chain) was carried out in a study of identical twins. Findings and limits, study-wide: Models underestimated out-of-frame TCR alpha sharing in monozygotic twins. The authors noted that invariant MAIT and iNKT cells could partly confound zero-insertion analyses.

Addition of a universal primer site occurred through template switching, and cDNA carried unique molecular identifiers. TCRdb recomputed calls from the 5' RACE reads with MiXCR, one row per CDR3 protein. This repertoire shows hundreds of thousands of distinct CDR3 sequences, around 6% found once; its top ten account for around 1.9%. The CDR3 sequence is 16 residues long. With 0 bases removed from V and 1 base from J, the gap between germline ends came to 7 bases. Comment on this clonotype: Its specificity is unknown.

Each donor was a healthy Caucasian. Specimen: naive T cells sorted from blood. The V call is TRBV12-3 or TRBV12-4, the J call TRBJ2-6; the D is unclear. The source of this sequence is a man aged 18 to 29 in good health. The CDR3 loop reads CASSLALRSGANVLTF. CDR3 bases: TGTGCCAGCAGTTTAGCGCTACGGTCTGGGGCCAACGTCCTGACTTTC.